This T cell receptor beta chain was captured in a study of blood T cell repertoires in COVID-19. CDR3 length equals 12 residues. The germline V gene has CDR1 LNHDA and CDR2 SQIVND (reference sequence). The V and J ends lost 7 bases and 8 bases respectively, with 9 bases between them. Under the authors' procedure: Reference gene primer amplification yielded estimated nucleated cell counts. Method: immunoSEQ multiplex PCR; TCRdb's copy keeps in-frame clones and lacks some. The DNA was the basis for D and trimming; V, J and clone size are from that table. The sample consists of about 300,000 clones, roughly 87% of them appearing once. Recovered status applied to Cohort 3 donors who had two consecutive negative PCRs. It also applied to those with clearance or with symptom resolution.

The V call is TRBV19, the J call TRBJ1-6, with D unresolved. This clonotype originated in a woman younger than 45 who had recovered from COVID-19. Sequenced material: PBMCs or T cells enriched from blood (not recorded which). Here the CDR3 reads CASIEGDSPLHF. The DNA for the CDR3 is TGTGCCAGTATTGAGGGAGATTCACCCCTCCACTTT.